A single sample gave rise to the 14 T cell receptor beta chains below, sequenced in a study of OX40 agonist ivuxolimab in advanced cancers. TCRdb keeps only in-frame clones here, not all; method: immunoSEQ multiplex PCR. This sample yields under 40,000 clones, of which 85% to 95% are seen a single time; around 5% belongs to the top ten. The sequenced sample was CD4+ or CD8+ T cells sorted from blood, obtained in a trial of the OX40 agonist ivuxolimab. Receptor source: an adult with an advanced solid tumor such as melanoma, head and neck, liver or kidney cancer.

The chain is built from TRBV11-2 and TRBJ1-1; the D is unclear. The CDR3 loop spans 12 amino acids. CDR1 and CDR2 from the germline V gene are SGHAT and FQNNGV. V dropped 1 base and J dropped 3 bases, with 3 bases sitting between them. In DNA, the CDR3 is TGTGCCAGCAGCTTAGGCCACACTGAAGCTTTCTTT. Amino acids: CASSLGHTEAFF. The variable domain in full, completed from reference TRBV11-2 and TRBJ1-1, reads EAGVAQSPRYKIIEKRQSVAFWCNPISGHATLYWYQQILGQGPKLLIQFQNNGVVDDSQLPKDRFSAERLKGVDSTLKIQPAKLEDSAVYLCASSLGHTEAFFGQGTRLTVV.

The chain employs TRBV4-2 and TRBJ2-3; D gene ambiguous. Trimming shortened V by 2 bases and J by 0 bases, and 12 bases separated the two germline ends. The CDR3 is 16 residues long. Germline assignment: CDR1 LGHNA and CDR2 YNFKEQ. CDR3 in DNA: TGTGCCAGCAGCCAAATAGCTACCCAAAGCACAGATACGCAGTATTTT. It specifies CASSQIATQSTDTQYF.

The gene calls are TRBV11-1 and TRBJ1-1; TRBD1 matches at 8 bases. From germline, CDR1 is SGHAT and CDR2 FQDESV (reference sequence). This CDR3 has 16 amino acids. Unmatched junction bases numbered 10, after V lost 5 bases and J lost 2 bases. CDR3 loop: CASSDNYRGRNTEAFF. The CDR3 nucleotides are TGTGCCAGCAGCGACAACTACAGGGGGAGAAACACTGAAGCTTTCTTT. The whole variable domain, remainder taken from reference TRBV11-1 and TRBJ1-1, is EAEVAQSPRYKITEKSQAVAFWCDPISGHATLYWYRQILGQGPELLVQFQDESVVDDSQLPKDRFSAERLKGVDSTLKIQPAELGDSAMYLCASSDNYRGRNTEAFFGQGTRLTVV.

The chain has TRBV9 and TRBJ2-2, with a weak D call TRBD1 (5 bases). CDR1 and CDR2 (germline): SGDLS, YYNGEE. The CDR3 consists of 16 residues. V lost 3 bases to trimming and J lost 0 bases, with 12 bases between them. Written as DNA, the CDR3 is TGTGCCAGCAGCGCTCCAGGGTTGACGAACACCGGGGAGCTGTTTTTT. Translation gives CASSAPGLTNTGELFF.

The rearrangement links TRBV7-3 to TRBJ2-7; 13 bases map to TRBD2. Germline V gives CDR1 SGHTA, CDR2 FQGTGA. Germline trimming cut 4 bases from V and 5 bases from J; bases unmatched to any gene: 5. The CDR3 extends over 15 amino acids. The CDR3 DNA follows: TGTGCCAGCAGCTATACTAGCGGGAGGGCCCACGAGCAGTACTTC. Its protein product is CASSYTSGRAHEQYF.

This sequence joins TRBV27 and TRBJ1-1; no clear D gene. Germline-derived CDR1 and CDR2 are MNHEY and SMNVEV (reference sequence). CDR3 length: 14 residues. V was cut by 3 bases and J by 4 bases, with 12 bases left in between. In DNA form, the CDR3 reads TGTGCCAGCAGTTTTCGACGGGGTGCCACTGAAGCTTTCTTT. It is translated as CASSFRRGATEAFF.

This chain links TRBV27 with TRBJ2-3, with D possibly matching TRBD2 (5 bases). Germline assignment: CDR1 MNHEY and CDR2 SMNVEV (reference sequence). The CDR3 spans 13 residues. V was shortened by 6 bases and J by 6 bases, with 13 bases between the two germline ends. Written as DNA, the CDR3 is TGTGCCAGCAGGACCCCTAGCCCCGATACGCAGTATTTT. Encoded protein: CASRTPSPDTQYF.

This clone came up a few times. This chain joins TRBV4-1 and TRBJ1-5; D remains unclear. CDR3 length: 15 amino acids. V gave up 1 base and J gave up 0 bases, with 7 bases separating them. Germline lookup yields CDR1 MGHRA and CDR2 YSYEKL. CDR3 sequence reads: CASSQGQYSNQPQHF. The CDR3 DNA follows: TGCGCCAGCAGCCAAGGACAATATAGCAATCAGCCCCAGCATTTT.

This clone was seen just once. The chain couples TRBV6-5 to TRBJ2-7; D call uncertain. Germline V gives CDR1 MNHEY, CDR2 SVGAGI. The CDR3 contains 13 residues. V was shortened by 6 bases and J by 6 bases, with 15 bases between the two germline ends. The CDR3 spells CASSPIERAEQYF. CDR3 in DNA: TGTGCCAGCAGCCCGATCGAAAGAGCCGAGCAGTACTTC.

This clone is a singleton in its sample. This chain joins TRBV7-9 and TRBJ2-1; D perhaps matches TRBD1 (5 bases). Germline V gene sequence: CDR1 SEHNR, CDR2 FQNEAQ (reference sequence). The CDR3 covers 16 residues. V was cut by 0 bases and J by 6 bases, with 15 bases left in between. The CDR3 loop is CASSLAPTAWGNEQFF. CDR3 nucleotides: TGTGCCAGCAGCTTAGCTCCGACAGCCTGGGGCAATGAGCAGTTCTTC.

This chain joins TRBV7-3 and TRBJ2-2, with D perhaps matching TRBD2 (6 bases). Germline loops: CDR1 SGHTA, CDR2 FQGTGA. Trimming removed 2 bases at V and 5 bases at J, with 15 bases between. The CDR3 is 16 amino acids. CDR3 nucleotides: TGTGCCAGCAGCTTATATACGGGAGTCAGAACCGGGGAGCTGTTTTTT. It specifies CASSLYTGVRTGELFF.

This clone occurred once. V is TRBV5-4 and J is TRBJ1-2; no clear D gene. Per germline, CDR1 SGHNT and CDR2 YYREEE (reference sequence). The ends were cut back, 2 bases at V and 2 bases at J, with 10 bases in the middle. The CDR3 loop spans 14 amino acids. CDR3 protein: CASSFPGFNYGYTF. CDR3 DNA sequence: TGTGCCAGCAGCTTTCCGGGTTTCAACTATGGCTACACCTTC.

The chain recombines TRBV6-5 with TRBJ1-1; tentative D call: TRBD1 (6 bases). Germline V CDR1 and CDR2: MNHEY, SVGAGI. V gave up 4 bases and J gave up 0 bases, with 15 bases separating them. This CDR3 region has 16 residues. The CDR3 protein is CASSLPGGAMNTEAFF. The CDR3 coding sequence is TGTGCCAGCAGTTTACCGGGGGGGGCTATGAACACTGAAGCTTTCTTT.

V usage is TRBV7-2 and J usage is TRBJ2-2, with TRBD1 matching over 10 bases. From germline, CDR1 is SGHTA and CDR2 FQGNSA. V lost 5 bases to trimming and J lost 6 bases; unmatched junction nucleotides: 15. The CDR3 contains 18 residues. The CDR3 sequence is CASSLQIPGQGNPGELFF. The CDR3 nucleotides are TGTGCCAGCAGCCTACAAATCCCGGGACAGGGGAATCCCGGGGAGCTGTTTTTT.